A selection of T cell receptor beta chains follows, all from one sample in a study of post-analysis software for immune sequencing data. MiXCR, run by TCRdb on the PCR reads, gives a single entry per CDR3 protein. Among roughly 410,000 distinct CDR3 sequences listed, 30% to 45% were seen once. Sequencing was carried out using blood. The origin of the receptors is a girl aged 5 to 17 with multiple sclerosis. CDR3s include the opening cysteine and the closing phenylalanine or tryptophan. A D gene is named only where the DNA matches it firmly. Clone size is stated in some rows and not others, as once, few, many or a class when expanded.

few	.	TRBJ1-1	TRBV7-8	CASSQRGYSTEAFF	TGTGCCAGCAGCCAGAGAGGGTATTCCACTGAAGCTTTCTTT
.	.	TRBJ2-5	TRBV29-1	CSVEELAETQYF	TGCAGCGTTGAAGAACTAGCAGAGACCCAGTACTTC
.	TRBD2	TRBJ2-1	TRBV7-9	CASSLLAGGKFNEQFF	TGTGCCAGCAGCTTACTAGCGGGGGGTAAATTCAATGAGCAGTTCTTC
.	.	TRBJ2-1	TRBV7-9	CASSPSIGDLYNEQFF	TGTGCCAGCAGCCCGTCCATTGGGGACCTCTACAATGAGCAGTTCTTC
.	TRBD2	TRBJ2-1	TRBV6-5	CASSYGGVNEQFF	TGTGCCAGCAGTTATGGGGGGGTCAATGAGCAGTTCTTC
.	.	TRBJ2-5	TRBV9	CASSETGRKETQYF	TGTGCCAGCAGCGAGACAGGGAGGAAAGAGACCCAGTACTTC
.	TRBD1	TRBJ1-6	TRBV7-9	CASSDRAPGSPLHF	TGTGCCAGCAGCGACAGGGCTCCGGGTTCACCCCTCCACTTT
.	TRBD1	TRBJ1-4	TRBV6-2/TRBV6-3	CASSHTGVDEKLFF	TGTGCCAGCAGCCACACAGGGGTGGATGAAAAACTGTTTTTT
.	.	TRBJ1-6	TRBV11-1	CASSESVRLGSPLHF	TGTGCCAGCAGCGAGTCGGTCCGCCTAGGTTCACCCCTCCACTTT
few	TRBD1	TRBJ1-4	TRBV6-6	CASSSDRVSNEKLFF	TGTGCCAGCAGTTCCGACAGGGTGTCGAATGAAAAACTGTTTTTT
.	.	TRBJ2-7	TRBV9	CASSVSRGTEQYF	TGTGCCAGCAGTGTCTCCAGGGGAACCGAGCAGTACTTC
many	.	TRBJ2-3	TRBV27	CASGTPQLDTQYF	TGTGCCAGTGGAACCCCTCAACTTGATACGCAGTATTTT
.	TRBD2	TRBJ2-1	TRBV24-1	CATSDPGTSGRSEQFF	TGTGCCACCAGTGACCCCGGGACTAGCGGGAGAAGTGAGCAGTTCTTC
.	TRBD1	TRBJ1-5	TRBV12-3/TRBV12-4	CASSKTGASNQPQHF	TGTGCCAGCAGTAAGACAGGGGCCAGCAATCAGCCCCAGCATTTT
many	TRBD2	TRBJ2-5	TRBV4-1	CASSRTSGGRSQETQYF	TGCGCCAGCAGCCGGACTAGCGGGGGTAGGAGCCAAGAGACCCAGTACTTC
few	.	TRBJ2-3	TRBV12-3/TRBV12-4	CASSRDTQYF	TGTGCCAGCAGTCGTGATACGCAGTATTTT
.	TRBD2	TRBJ2-5	TRBV3-1	CASSPGGLPKETQYF	TGTGCCAGCAGCCCGGGGGGGCTCCCTAAAGAGACCCAGTACTTC
.	.	TRBJ2-6	TRBV7-6	CASSLGTPGANVLTF	TGTGCCAGCAGCCTCGGGACACCTGGGGCCAACGTCCTGACTTTC
.	.	TRBJ2-7	TRBV12-3/TRBV12-4	CASNSAGGYEQYF	TGTGCCAGCAATTCGGCAGGGGGGTACGAGCAGTACTTC
once	.	TRBJ2-1	TRBV6-1	CASRLQRSCNEQFF	TGTGCCAGTCGCCTCCAAAGGTCCTGCAATGAGCAGTTCTTC
.	.	TRBJ1-2	TRBV6-5	CASSYSFEGYGYTF	TGTGCCAGCAGTTACTCCTTCGAGGGCTATGGCTACACCTTC
.	.	TRBJ1-1	TRBV25-1	CASSPGRTLPRMNTEAFF	TGTGCCAGCAGCCCCGGTAGGACGCTACCCCGGATGAACACTGAAGCTTTCTTT
.	.	TRBJ2-7	TRBV5-1	CASSPTVSRRRDEQYF	TGCGCCAGCAGCCCCACCGTCAGCAGGCGGCGCGACGAGCAGTACTTC
.	.	TRBJ2-3	TRBV3-1	CASSQGGAPDTQYF	TGTGCCAGCAGCCAGGGGGGGGCACCAGATACGCAGTATTTT
.	.	TRBJ2-3	TRBV27	CASSFGDSLPIIDTQYF	TGTGCCAGCAGTTTTGGGGACTCTCTGCCGATCATCGATACGCAGTATTTT
.	TRBD1	TRBJ2-5	TRBV27	CASRKQGAGETQYF	TGTGCCAGCAGGAAACAGGGGGCTGGTGAGACCCAGTACTTC